This TCR beta chain was profiled in a study of CD8+ T cells in alopecia areata. As for the study in general: Affected scalp percentage set treated patients' severity scores.

Noted treatment: oral pan-JAK inhibitor, 5-10 mg twice daily. Reverse transcription of extracted RNA yielded cDNA, which provided the sequencing template. Clones were sequenced by immunoSEQ multiplex PCR, and TCRdb holds only the in-frame ones, with some missing. The profile shows under 200,000 clones, less than 80% of them singletons. Findings and caveats of the study: Among patients, TCR sharing was less clear than in mice, a difference possibly due in part to HLA diversity in the patient population. It was lesional scalp, especially alopecia totalis/universalis, that showed higher clonality than normal scalp.

Comments on this clone: Its antigen is still unknown.

The clonotype comes from a human donor with alopecia areata. The input for sequencing was CD4+ T cells sorted from blood, taken at week 24, from a patient treated with tofacitinib.

The CDR3 protein is CASSQAGAIQETQYF. Here the CDR3 DNA reads TGCGCCAGCAGCCAAGCGGGGGCCATCCAAGAGACCCAGTACTTC. The chain uses TRBV4-1 and TRBJ2-5; either TRBD1 or TRBD2 may fit D (6 bases each). CDR1 is MGHRA, CDR2 YSYEKL, per germline. V was shortened by 1 base and J by 1 base, with 10 bases between the two germline ends. The CDR3 has 15 residues.